This T cell receptor beta chain was captured by sequencing in a study of chemoradiotherapy in HPV16-positive cancers. Study overall: Candidate HPV-specific clones and shared TCR motifs came from a couple of HPV16-positive patients.

The repertoire was sequenced with immunoSEQ multiplex PCR; TCRdb's copy has only in-frame clones and lacks some. Altogether around 4,800 clones are present, around 90% being singletons, with the ten largest covering 3% to 3.5%. This sequence was found in a human donor with HPV-associated anogenital cancer. Sample acquisition took place from a patient who underwent chemoradiotherapy.

CDR3 nucleotides: TGTGCCAGCAGCTTAACCTCGACAGGGGGGAATGAAAAACTGTTTTTT. Residues: CASSLTSTGGNEKLFF. This chain connects TRBV7-9 to TRBJ1-4, with TRBD1 matching over 9 bases. This CDR3 region has 16 residues. After removal of 2 bases from V and 5 bases from J, the junction contained 6 bases not matched to a gene. Germline V gene data show CDR1 as SEHNR and CDR2 as FQNEAQ (reference sequence).